The clone carrying this T cell receptor (beta chain) was seen only a few times. Its antigen remains unidentified. This sample stems from a study of esophageal squamous cell carcinoma under preoperative chemotherapy. Study as a whole: Both tumor-infiltrating lymphocytes and peripheral blood T cells were profiled.

TCRdb reprocessed the PCR reads via MiXCR and lists one record per CDR3 protein. This sample has fewer than 18,000 distinct CDR3 sequences, with approximately 57% found just once. Study outcomes and limitations: After paclitaxel-nedaplatin, abundant clones were more likely to contract than amplify. After treatment, tumor-infiltrating lymphocytes seemed to come partly from incoming peripheral T cells, not only local changes.

Time point: before preoperative PTX-NDP chemotherapy. V was shortened by 5 bases and J by 6 bases, with 8 bases between the two germline ends. This CDR3 is built from 12 residues. Germline CDR1 and CDR2: LGHNT and FRNRAP. The sequence derives from a human donor with esophageal squamous cell carcinoma. The donor label of this sample is uncertain. This material was obtained from a patient given preoperative chemotherapy. This chain links TRBV12-5 with TRBJ2-1; D gene ambiguous. The CDR3 region has the DNA TGTGCTAGTGGTCAGTACACCAATGAGCAGTTCTTC. Protein sequence: CASGQYTNEQFF. Supplemented by reference TRBV12-5 and TRBJ2-1, the full variable domain reads DARVTQTPRHKVTEMGQEVTMRCQPILGHNTVFWYRQTMMQGLELLAYFRNRAPLDDSGMPKDRFSAEMPDATLATLKIQPSEPRDSAVYFCASGQYTNEQFFGPGTRLTVL.